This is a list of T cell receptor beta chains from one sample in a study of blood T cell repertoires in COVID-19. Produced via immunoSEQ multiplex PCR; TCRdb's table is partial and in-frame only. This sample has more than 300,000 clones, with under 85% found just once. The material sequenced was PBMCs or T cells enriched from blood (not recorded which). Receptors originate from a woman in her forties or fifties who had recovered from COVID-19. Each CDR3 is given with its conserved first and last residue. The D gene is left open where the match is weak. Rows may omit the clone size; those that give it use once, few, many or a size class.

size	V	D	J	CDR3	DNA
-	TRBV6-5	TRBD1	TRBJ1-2	CASTGTGHGYTF	TGTGCCAGCACCGGGACAGGACATGGCTACACCTTC
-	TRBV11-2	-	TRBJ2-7	CASRKDGGGLYEQYF	TGTGCCAGCAGAAAGGACGGGGGTGGGCTCTACGAGCAGTACTTC
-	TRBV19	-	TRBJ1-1	CASSIAGGTEAFF	TGTGCCAGTAGTATAGCGGGGGGCACTGAAGCTTTCTTT
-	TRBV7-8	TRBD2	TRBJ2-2	CASRGLAGNTGELFF	TGTGCCAGCAGGGGACTAGCGGGAAACACCGGGGAGCTGTTTTTT
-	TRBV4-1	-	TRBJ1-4	CASSQDRQGGNEKLFF	TGCGCCAGCAGCCAAGATCGTCAGGGTGGAAATGAAAAACTGTTTTTT
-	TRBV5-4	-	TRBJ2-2	CASSPRRANTGELFF	TGTGCCAGCAGCCCTAGGAGGGCGAACACCGGGGAGCTGTTTTTT
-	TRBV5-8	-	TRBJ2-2	CASSSRHTGELFF	TGTGCCAGCAGTTCCCGTCACACCGGGGAGCTGTTTTTT
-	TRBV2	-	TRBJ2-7	CASSGQASYEQYF	TGTGCCAGCAGTGGGCAGGCCTCCTACGAGCAGTACTTC
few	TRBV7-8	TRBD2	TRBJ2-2	CASSPTGGRRVSTGELFF	TGTGCCAGCAGCCCGACGGGGGGGCGCCGCGTATCCACCGGGGAGCTGTTTTTT
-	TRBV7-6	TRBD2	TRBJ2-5	CASSLGTSGETQYF	TGTGCCAGCAGCTTGGGGACTAGCGGGGAGACCCAGTACTTC
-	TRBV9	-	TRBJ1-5	CASSEHGGGQPQHF	TGTGCCAGCAGCGAACACGGCGGCGGTCAGCCCCAGCATTTT
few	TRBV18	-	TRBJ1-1	CASSPTSGVGTEAFF	TGTGCCAGCTCACCCACTTCAGGGGTAGGCACTGAAGCTTTCTTT
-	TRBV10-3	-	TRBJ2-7	CATRETEGHYEQYF	TGTGCCACCCGAGAAACAGAGGGTCACTACGAGCAGTACTTC
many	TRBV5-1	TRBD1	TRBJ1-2	CASSLPGQGDGYTF	TGCGCCAGCAGCCTGCCGGGACAGGGGGATGGCTACACCTTC
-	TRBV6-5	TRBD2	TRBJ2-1	CASSYSTSGKYNEQFF	TGTGCCAGCAGTTACTCTACTAGCGGGAAGTACAATGAGCAGTTCTTC
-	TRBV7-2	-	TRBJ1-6	CASSTARSKNNSPLHF	TGTGCCAGCAGCACAGCCCGTTCGAAGAATAATTCACCCCTCCACTTT
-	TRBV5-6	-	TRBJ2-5	CASSPGVTQETQYF	TGTGCCAGCAGCCCCGGTGTCACCCAAGAGACCCAGTACTTC
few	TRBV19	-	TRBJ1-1	CASSIERGGNTEAFF	TGTGCCAGTAGTATAGAGCGGGGTGGTAACACTGAAGCTTTCTTT
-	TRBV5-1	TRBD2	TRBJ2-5	CASSWGTSGKETQYF	TGCGCCAGCAGCTGGGGGACTAGCGGGAAGGAGACCCAGTACTTC
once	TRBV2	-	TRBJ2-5	CASSELASAETQYF	TGTGCCAGCAGTGAACTGGCCAGCGCGGAGACCCAGTACTTC
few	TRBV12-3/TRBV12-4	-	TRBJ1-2	CASSLSRGYGYTF	TGTGCCAGCAGTTTGTCCAGGGGCTATGGCTACACCTTC
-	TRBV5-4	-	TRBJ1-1	CALTLSGQKNTEAFF	TGTGCCCTCACCCTATCGGGACAAAAGAACACTGAAGCTTTCTTT